Listed below are T cell receptor beta chains from one sample, sequenced in a study of OX40 agonist ivuxolimab in advanced cancers. Some clones are missing from TCRdb's copy, which holds only in-frame ones; the method was immunoSEQ multiplex PCR. The sample holds more than 50,000 clones, roughly 90% seen once. This sample comprised CD4+ or CD8+ T cells sorted from blood, obtained in a trial of the OX40 agonist ivuxolimab. The receptors derive from an adult with an advanced solid tumor such as melanoma, head and neck, liver or kidney cancer. Both conserved end residues are part of each CDR3. The order of the fields is clone size, D gene, V gene, CDR3 length, J gene, CDR3 DNA, CDR3 protein. The D gene is left open where the match is weak. Clone size, where shown, is once, few, many, or a class for clones that have expanded.

>NA|NA|TRBV15|12|TRBJ2-7
TGTGCCACCAGCAGAGATCGTGGGGTAGAGTACTTC
CATSRDRGVEYF
>NA|NA|TRBV5-1|14|TRBJ1-1
TGCGCCAGCAGCTTGGCGCCGATGAACACTGAAGCTTTCTTT
CASSLAPMNTEAFF
>NA|TRBD2|TRBV7-2|18|TRBJ2-1
TGTGCCAGCAGCCAAATGGTCGCTAGCGGGATTCTGTACAATGAGCAGTTCTTC
CASSQMVASGILYNEQFF
>NA|NA|TRBV7-6|16|TRBJ1-4
TGTGCCAGCAGCTTAGGGTTGGCCTCGGGTAGAGAAAAACTGTTTTTT
CASSLGLASGREKLFF
>once|NA|TRBV10-2|13|TRBJ2-5
TGCGCCAGCAGAAGGGACATGCAAGAGACCCAGTACTTC
CASRRDMQETQYF
>few|TRBD1|TRBV19|16|TRBJ2-7
TGTGCCAGTAGTATGTCCCGGACAGGGGTTAAGGGCGAGCAGTACTTC
CASSMSRTGVKGEQYF
>NA|NA|TRBV6-6|14|TRBJ2-1
TGTGCCAGCAGTTTGGACGGAAGATACAATGAGCAGTTCTTC
CASSLDGRYNEQFF
>NA|NA|TRBV6-6|14|TRBJ1-1
TGTGCCAGCACCCCCCTCGGGACGGCAAAGGTAGCTTTCTTT
CASTPLGTAKVAFF
>few|TRBD1|TRBV5-8|16|TRBJ1-5
TGTGCCAGCAGCGACAGGGTCAGGATTTCTGCTCAGCCCCAGCATTTT
CASSDRVRISAQPQHF
>NA|NA|TRBV7-9|15|TRBJ2-7
TGTGCCAGCAGCTCGGGGGTGGGCAGGGGCGACGAGCAGTACTTC
CASSSGVGRGDEQYF
>NA|NA|TRBV11-3|15|TRBJ2-7
TGTGCCAGCAGCTTATGGTCAGGGTCTACCTACGAGCAGTACTTC
CASSLWSGSTYEQYF
>once|TRBD1|TRBV27|15|TRBJ2-1
TGTGCCAGCAGTTTATCAGGGGGCTCTCGGGGTGAGCAGTTCTTC
CASSLSGGSRGEQFF
>NA|TRBD2|TRBV29-1|12|TRBJ2-1
TGCAGCGCGGGACTAGGGGACAATGAGCAGTTCTTC
CSAGLGDNEQFF
>NA|NA|TRBV6-1|13|TRBJ2-7
TGTGCCAGCAGTGAATACCCCTCCTACGAGCAGTACTTC
CASSEYPSYEQYF
>NA|NA|TRBV5-6|15|TRBJ2-2
TGTGCCAGCAGCTTGTTCCACCTTAGCACCGGGGAGCTGTTTTTT
CASSLFHLSTGELFF
>NA|NA|TRBV27|17|TRBJ2-1
TGTGCCAGCAGTTTATTTTCCGGGGGCAGCTTCTACAATGAGCAGTTCTTC
CASSLFSGGSFYNEQFF
>NA|NA|TRBV30|14|TRBJ1-3
TGTGCCTGGAGCGGGTCTCTTTATGGAAACACCATATATTTT
CAWSGSLYGNTIYF
>NA|TRBD2|TRBV5-4|15|TRBJ2-1
TGTGCCAGCAGCTTCCCGGGACTAGCCTACAATGAGCAGTTCTTC
CASSFPGLAYNEQFF
>NA|TRBD2|TRBV4-2|16|TRBJ2-3
TGTGCCAGCAGCCAAGATGGGAGCGGGGGGACCGATACGCAGTATTTT
CASSQDGSGGTDTQYF
>NA|NA|TRBV5-4|14|TRBJ2-7
TGTGCCAGCAGCCCGGGGGGACAATCCTACGAGCAGTACTTC
CASSPGGQSYEQYF
>NA|NA|TRBV9|14|TRBJ1-2
TGTGCCAGCAGCGTAGGACAAAAGGGAGATGGCTACACCTTC
CASSVGQKGDGYTF
>medium-sized|NA|TRBV4-3|17|TRBJ2-7
TGCGCCAGCAGCCAAGAGTGGGGGAACACCGGGTCCTACGAGCAGTACTTC
CASSQEWGNTGSYEQYF
>NA|NA|TRBV19|14|TRBJ2-1
TGTGCCAGTAGTTCCAGGGGTCCGTACAATGAGCAGTTCTTC
CASSSRGPYNEQFF
>NA|TRBD1|TRBV27|20|TRBJ2-5
TGTGCCAGCAGTTTCTCCCCGGGACAGGGGGCGGGCAGGCTCGAAGAGACCCAGTACTTC
CASSFSPGQGAGRLEETQYF
>once|NA|TRBV7-9|14|TRBJ1-1
TGTGCCAGCAGCTTAGCCGGGGTGGCCACTGAAGCTTTCTTT
CASSLAGVATEAFF
>NA|NA|TRBV7-9|14|TRBJ1-1
TGTGCCAGCAGCTTAAGAGATGGACCGACTGAAGCTTTCTTT
CASSLRDGPTEAFF
>NA|NA|TRBV6-5|15|TRBJ2-1
TGTGCCAGCAGTACCCCGTACACCCCGGGGAATGAGCAGTTCTTC
CASSTPYTPGNEQFF
>NA|TRBD2|TRBV19|13|TRBJ2-7
TGTGCCACTACCGGGACTAATACCTACGAGCAGTACTTC
CATTGTNTYEQYF
>once|TRBD1|TRBV7-2|16|TRBJ1-3
TGTGCCAGCAGCTCCGTTAGAGGGGGCGTTGGAAACACCATATATTTT
CASSSVRGGVGNTIYF
>NA|NA|TRBV5-6|17|TRBJ1-1
TGTGCCAGCAGCTTGCCCGACAGGATACACCCGAACACTGAAGCTTTCTTT
CASSLPDRIHPNTEAFF
>NA|NA|TRBV5-1|14|TRBJ2-7
TGCGCCAGCAGCTTGGCAGGGGGGGCCTACGAGCAGTACTTC
CASSLAGGAYEQYF
>NA|NA|TRBV9|16|TRBJ2-1
TGTGCCAGCAGCGCTAACTCCAGGGGTCGAGGGAATGAGCAGTTCTTC
CASSANSRGRGNEQFF
>NA|NA|TRBV19|13|TRBJ2-2
TGTGCCAGTAGCGGACAGTACACCGGGGAGCTGTTTTTT
CASSGQYTGELFF
>NA|TRBD1|TRBV5-4|15|TRBJ2-7
TGTGCCAGCAGACCCGACAGGGCTTCAACCTACGAGCAGTACTTC
CASRPDRASTYEQYF
>NA|TRBD1|TRBV6-1|14|TRBJ1-4
TGTGCCAGCAACGACAGGGGGCGAGGTGAAAAACTGTTTTTT
CASNDRGRGEKLFF
>NA|NA|TRBV7-3|15|TRBJ2-5
TGTGCCAGCAGCCCGGGCCCGGGGCTCCAAGAGACCCAGTACTTC
CASSPGPGLQETQYF
>NA|TRBD1|TRBV5-1|15|TRBJ2-7
TGCGCCAGCAGCTGGCCCGGGACAGGAGCCTACGAGCAGTACTTC
CASSWPGTGAYEQYF
>NA|TRBD1|TRBV7-2|15|TRBJ1-1
TGTGCCAGCAGCCCCCGAAGGGGGCCGACCACTGAAGCTTTCTTT
CASSPRRGPTTEAFF
>once|NA|TRBV5-1|17|TRBJ2-7
TGCGCCAGCAGCACCTCTCCCGACAGTGCCGGGTTCTACGAGCAGTACTTC
CASSTSPDSAGFYEQYF
>NA|NA|TRBV14|14|TRBJ1-1
TGTGCCAGCAGCCAAAGAGGGTTCGGGGCAGAGGCTTTCTTT
CASSQRGFGAEAFF
>few|NA|TRBV4-3|16|TRBJ2-5
TGCGCCAGCAGCCAAGAGTTCTCGACGGGGAAAGAGACCCAGTACTTC
CASSQEFSTGKETQYF
>once|TRBD1|TRBV5-5|13|TRBJ1-2
TGTGCCAGCAGCGGACCGACAGGGGAAAGCTACACCTTC
CASSGPTGESYTF
>NA|NA|TRBV6-5|15|TRBJ1-2
TGTGCCAGCGCGACAGGCCGAATAGCTAACTATGGCTACACCTTC
CASATGRIANYGYTF
>once|NA|TRBV5-1|15|TRBJ1-6
TGCGCCAGTAATCCGGGCGCCGGAAATAATTCACCCCTCCACTTT
CASNPGAGNNSPLHF
>NA|NA|TRBV6-1|14|TRBJ2-7
TGTGCCAGCAGTGCCGGGACTGTTGTATACGAGCAGTACTTC
CASSAGTVVYEQYF
>NA|NA|TRBV2|13|TRBJ1-1
TGTGCCAGCAGTGACTGGGGCAGGAGTGAAGCTTTCTTT
CASSDWGRSEAFF
>few|NA|TRBV5-6|14|TRBJ2-2
TGTGCCAGCAGCTTGGTTGGCGGCACCGGGGAGCTGTTTTTT
CASSLVGGTGELFF
>NA|NA|TRBV2|15|TRBJ2-2
TGTGCCAGCAGCGGAAGGGTGGGGGGTACCGGGGAGCTGTTTTTT
CASSGRVGGTGELFF
>medium-sized|NA|TRBV10-3|14|TRBJ1-1
TGTGCCATCAAATCTTTTACAGCGAACACTGAAGCTTTCTTT
CAIKSFTANTEAFF
>NA|TRBD1|TRBV5-4|15|TRBJ1-4
TGTGCCAGCAGCTCAGGGGGTGGCAGCCAGGAAAAACTGTTTTTT
CASSSGGGSQEKLFF
>once|NA|TRBV28|14|TRBJ2-7
TGTGCCAGCAGGCAAAGAAGTGGGGGCTACGAGCAGTACTTC
CASRQRSGGYEQYF
>NA|TRBD1|TRBV10-2|10|TRBJ2-1
TGCGCCGGAACAGGGGACGAGCAGTTCTTC
CAGTGDEQFF
>NA|NA|TRBV15|14|TRBJ2-5
TGTGCCACCAGTTTGCTCGGGAGTGGGGAGACCCAGTACTTC
CATSLLGSGETQYF
>few|NA|TRBV7-7|10|TRBJ2-7
TGTGCCACCAAACCGTACGAGCAGTACTTC
CATKPYEQYF
>few|NA|TRBV10-3|15|TRBJ1-5
TGTGCCATCAGTGAAGCAGGCTCGCGCAATCAGCCCCAGCATTTT
CAISEAGSRNQPQHF
>NA|NA|TRBV5-4|13|TRBJ1-2
TGTGCCAGCAGCTTGGTCGGAGGGAATGGCTACACCTTC
CASSLVGGNGYTF
>few|TRBD2|TRBV19|17|TRBJ2-1
TGTGCCAGTAGTCGGAGCGGGGCCCCCTTCTCCTACAATGAGCAGTTCTTC
CASSRSGAPFSYNEQFF
>NA|NA|TRBV6-4|15|TRBJ2-2
TGTGCCAGCAGACTCGAGGGGGGGAACACCGGGGAGCTGTTTTTT
CASRLEGGNTGELFF
>NA|NA|TRBV7-3|15|TRBJ2-5
TGTGCCAGCAGTCTTACCGCTGAGTACCAAGAGACCCAGTACTTC
CASSLTAEYQETQYF
>NA|NA|TRBV2|15|TRBJ1-1
TGTGCCAGCAGTGAAGCGGGGTGGGGGTCGACTGAAGCTTTCTTT
CASSEAGWGSTEAFF